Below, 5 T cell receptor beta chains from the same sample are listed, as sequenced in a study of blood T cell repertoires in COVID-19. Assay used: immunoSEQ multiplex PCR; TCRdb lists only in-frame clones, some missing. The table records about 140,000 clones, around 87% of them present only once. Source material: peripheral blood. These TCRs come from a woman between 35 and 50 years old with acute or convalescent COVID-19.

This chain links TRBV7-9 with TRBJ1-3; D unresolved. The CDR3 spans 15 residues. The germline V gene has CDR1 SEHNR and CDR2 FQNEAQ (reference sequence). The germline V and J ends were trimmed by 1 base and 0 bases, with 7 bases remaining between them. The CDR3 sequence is CASSLGLSSGNTIYF. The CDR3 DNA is TGTGCCAGCAGCTTAGGACTGAGCTCTGGAAACACCATATATTTT.

CDR3 sequence: CASSLQGGVEKLFF. CDR3 bases: TGTGCCAGCAGTTTACAGGGAGGGGTTGAAAAACTGTTTTTT. J is TRBJ1-4 and V is TRBV27; D is perhaps TRBD1 (5 bases). The V gene lost 2 bases and the J gene lost 7 bases, with 11 bases spanning the gap. Germline values: CDR1 MNHEY, CDR2 SMNVEV (reference sequence). The CDR3 is 14 amino acids.

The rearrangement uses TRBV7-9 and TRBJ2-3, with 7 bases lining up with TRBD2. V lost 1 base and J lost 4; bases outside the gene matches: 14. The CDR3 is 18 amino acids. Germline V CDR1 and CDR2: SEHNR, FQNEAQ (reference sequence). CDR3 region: CASSLGQWDYRPADTQYF. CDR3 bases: TGTGCCAGCAGCTTAGGGCAATGGGACTACCGACCCGCAGATACGCAGTATTTT.

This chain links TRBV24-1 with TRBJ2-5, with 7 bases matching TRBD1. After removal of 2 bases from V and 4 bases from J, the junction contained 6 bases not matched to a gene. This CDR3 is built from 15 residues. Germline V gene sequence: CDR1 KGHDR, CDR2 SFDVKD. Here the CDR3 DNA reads TGTGCCACCAGTGATTCTCGACAGGGCCGAGAGACCCAGTACTTC. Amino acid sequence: CATSDSRQGRETQYF.

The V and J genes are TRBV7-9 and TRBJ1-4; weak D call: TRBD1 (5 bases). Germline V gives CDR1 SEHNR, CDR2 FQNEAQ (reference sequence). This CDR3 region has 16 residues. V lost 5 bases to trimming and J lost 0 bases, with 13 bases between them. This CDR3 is CASSGAGGTTNEKLFF. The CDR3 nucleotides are TGTGCCAGCAGCGGGGCCGGGGGTACAACTAATGAAAAACTGTTTTTT.